A single T cell receptor beta chain is shown here with its context. The antigen remains unidentified. This specimen includes other DNA sequences encoding the same CDR3. TCRdb's table, derived via immunoSEQ multiplex PCR, lists solely in-frame clones and lacks some. The sample has some 27,000 clones, about four fifths seen once. The sample is drawn from a study of STAT5B mutations in CD4+ large granular lymphocyte leukemia. Study conclusions and caveats: 8/27 top patient clones versus 2/35 control clones were TRBV06-family.

The CDR3 has 16 amino acids. Germline assignment: CDR1 SGHRS and CDR2 YFSETQ. V gave up 4 bases and J gave up 0 bases; unmatched junction bases: 5. The rearrangement uses TRBV5-1 and TRBJ2-5; 11 bases are a match to TRBD1. The source is a human donor in good health. The material sequenced was CD4+ T cells from blood buffy coats. The CDR3 nucleotides read TGCGCCAGCAGCCCCGGGACAGGGGGGTACCAAGAGACCCAGTACTTC. This sequence encodes CASSPGTGGYQETQYF. The whole variable domain, filled in from reference TRBV5-1 and TRBJ2-5, reads KAGVTQTPRYLIKTRGQQVTLSCSPISGHRSVSWYQQTPGQGLQFLFEYFSETQRNKGNFPGRFSGRQFSNSRSEMNVSTLELGDSALYLCASSPGTGGYQETQYFGPGTRLLVL.